Below, 19 T cell receptor beta chains from the same sample are listed, as sequenced in a study of technical replicates of blood from several donors. Profiled with immunoSEQ multiplex PCR; TCRdb holds only in-frame clones, not every one. The table has about 80,000 clones, 97% seen once. Sequences were obtained from T cells isolated from PBMCs. The receptor set was obtained from a human donor in good health.

This clone was observed a single time. This chain joins TRBV11-1 and TRBJ1-2; 11 bases are shared with TRBD1. V lost 8 bases and J lost 10; bases outside the gene matches: 12. The CDR3 is 14 residues long. CDR1 and CDR2 (germline): SGHAT, FQDESV (reference sequence). In DNA form, the CDR3 reads TGTGCCAGCCGCCCGGGACAGGGGGTCGTGGACTACACCTTC. Residues: CASRPGQGVVDYTF.

The rearrangement uses TRBV5-4 and TRBJ1-2; D unclear. Germline-derived CDR1 and CDR2 are SGHNT and YYREEE (reference sequence). The germline V and J ends were trimmed by 4 bases and 5 bases, with 9 bases remaining between them. This CDR3 region has 12 residues. The CDR3 DNA reads TGTGCCAGCAGCGTATACCAGTATGGCTACACCTTC. Encoded protein: CASSVYQYGYTF.

The chain has TRBV5-6 and TRBJ2-3; maybe TRBD2 (5 bases). The V and J ends lost 1 base and 4 bases respectively, with 10 bases between them. The CDR3 length is 14 residues. Germline CDR1 is SGHDT and CDR2 is YYEEEE. The DNA for the CDR3 is TGTGCCAGCAGCTTGATAGCGTTAGCAGATACGCAGTATTTT. Amino acids: CASSLIALADTQYF.

The rearrangement links TRBV9 to TRBJ1-6; maybe TRBD1 (5 bases). Germline V gene sequence: CDR1 SGDLS, CDR2 YYNGEE. V lost 4 bases, J lost 10 bases, and 21 bases lay in between. The CDR3 contains 16 residues. The CDR3 DNA follows: TGTGCCAGCAGCTCAGGTGGGGCAGCCACAGTGTCACCCCTCCACTTT. Translated: CASSSGGAATVSPLHF.

This chain uses TRBV29-1 with TRBJ2-3; TRBD1 aligns across 10 bases. The length of the CDR3 is 14 residues. V lost 6 bases to trimming and J lost 2 bases; unmatched junction nucleotides: 5. Germline V CDR1 and CDR2: SQVTM, ANQGSEA. For the CDR3, the DNA is TGCAGCGTCTGGACAGGGGGATACACAGATACGCAGTATTTT. Amino acid sequence: CSVWTGGYTDTQYF.

This clone was found once. This chain connects TRBV5-5 to TRBJ1-2; 8 positions match TRBD1. CDR3 length: 16 amino acids. V was pared by 0 bases and J by 5 bases, with 9 bases of the junction left unmatched. Germline V gene sequence: CDR1 SGHKS, CDR2 YYEKEE (reference sequence). CDR3 loop: CASSLVLAGGVYGYTF. The CDR3 nucleotides are TGTGCCAGCAGCTTGGTTTTGGCAGGGGGCGTTTATGGCTACACCTTC.

V usage is TRBV19 and J usage is TRBJ1-2; the D is unclear. Looked up from germline, CDR1 is LNHDA and CDR2 is SQIVND (reference sequence). The CDR3 runs to 12 residues. The V and J ends lost 6 bases and 2 bases respectively, with 7 bases between them. The CDR3 spells CASSELNYGYTF. The CDR3 DNA reads as TGTGCCAGTAGCGAGTTAAACTATGGCTACACCTTC.

This chain connects TRBV29-1 to TRBJ2-7; D may be TRBD2 (5 bases). Trimming cost V 7 bases and J 5 bases, with 15 bases left between them. This CDR3 spans 12 amino acids. The V gene's germline CDR1 is SQVTM and CDR2 ANQGSEA. The CDR3: CSGGLALDEQYF. The CDR3 nucleotides read TGCAGCGGCGGGCTAGCCCTCGACGAGCAGTACTTC.

V gene TRBV5-1 combines with J gene TRBJ2-5; TRBD2 matches at 8 bases. This CDR3 has 14 residues. Germline CDR1 reads SGHRS; CDR2 reads YFSETQ. The trim removed 7 bases at V and 4 bases at J, leaving 9 bases unmatched. CDR3 protein: CASHGGGRGETQYF. The CDR3, as DNA: TGCGCCAGCCACGGCGGGGGGCGCGGAGAGACCCAGTACTTC.

The chain joins TRBV7-6 to TRBJ2-6; D possibly corresponds to TRBD1 (5 bases). Germline assignment: CDR1 SGHVS and CDR2 FNYEAQ. The CDR3 has 16 amino acids. V lost 5 bases to trimming and J lost 3 bases, with 14 bases between them. The chain's CDR3 is CASSASPGLGANVLTF. The CDR3 nucleotides read TGTGCCAGCAGCGCCTCCCCAGGGCTTGGGGCCAACGTCCTGACTTTC.

As to this clone: The same CDR3 is also encoded by other DNA sequences in this sample. The chain uses TRBV2 and TRBJ2-7; 10 nucleotides match TRBD1. Germline CDR1 reads SNHLY; CDR2 reads FYNNEI. The CDR3 covers 14 residues. The ends lost 3 bases at V and 2 bases at J; junction bases unmatched: 1. The CDR3 loop is CASSEGQGTYEQYF. The CDR3 DNA reads as TGTGCCAGCAGTGAGGGACAGGGGACCTACGAGCAGTACTTC.

This chain links TRBV5-3 with TRBJ2-7, with a tentative D call TRBD1 (5 bases). TRBV5-3 is assigned to the ORF class and has an uncertain function. The CDR3 is 13 amino acids. Trimming removed 4 bases at V and 0 bases at J, with 8 bases between. DNA of the CDR3: TGTGCCAGAAGCCGACAGTGCTCCTACGAGCAGTACTTC. Amino acid sequence: CARSRQCSYEQYF.

A single count supports this clone. This rearrangement joins TRBV5-1 to TRBJ1-2; 10 nucleotides line up with TRBD1. Trimming took 4 bases from V and 4 from J; bases not matched to a gene: 4. The V gene's germline CDR1 is SGHRS and CDR2 YFSETQ. The length of the CDR3 is 14 residues. The CDR3: CASSRTGGSYGYTF. CDR3 sequence (DNA): TGCGCCAGCAGCCGGACAGGGGGAAGCTATGGCTACACCTTC.

V and J are TRBV7-9 and TRBJ2-5; perhaps TRBD2 as D (5 bases). The CDR3 contains 13 residues. The V end was cut by 3 bases, the J end by 5 bases, with 10 bases between. Germline V gene data show CDR1 as SEHNR and CDR2 as FQNEAQ (reference sequence). The DNA of the CDR3 is TGTGCCAGCAGCTTCCCGGGGAGCGAGACCCAGTACTTC. Its protein product is CASSFPGSETQYF.

This sequence joins TRBV6-5 and TRBJ1-2; no definite D call. The V gene's germline CDR1 is MNHEY and CDR2 SVGAGI. This CDR3 is built from 13 residues. Trimming took 6 bases from V and 4 from J, leaving 12 bases between them. This chain's CDR3 is CASSPAGGYGYTF. The CDR3 DNA sequence: TGTGCCAGCAGCCCCGCCGGCGGCTATGGCTACACCTTC.

This chain links TRBV11-1 with TRBJ2-5, with 13 bases that match TRBD2. J lost 5 bases, V lost 5 bases, and 11 bases had no gene match. CDR3 size: 17 residues. Germline CDR1 is SGHAT and CDR2 is FQDESV (reference sequence). The CDR3 here is CASSPTSGGGLGETQYF. The CDR3 nucleotides read TGTGCCAGCAGCCCAACTAGCGGGGGGGGCCTGGGGGAGACCCAGTACTTC.

The chain combines TRBV10-2 with TRBJ1-5; D perhaps matches TRBD1 (6 bases). The CDR3 runs 13 residues. Germline lookup yields CDR1 WSHSY and CDR2 SAAADI. V was shortened by 6 bases and J by 6 bases, with 12 bases between the two germline ends. CDR3 bases: TGCGCCAGCAGGGCAGGGGCCGGTCAGCCCCAGCATTTT. This gives the protein CASRAGAGQPQHF.

Written as DNA, the CDR3 is TGTGCCAGTAGGTGGGGAGACAGGGGGGACTATGGCTACACCTTC. Protein sequence: CASRWGDRGDYGYTF. This chain links TRBV19 with TRBJ1-2; 9 bases map to TRBD1. The length of the CDR3 is 15 residues. Germline CDR1 is LNHDA and CDR2 is SQIVND (reference sequence). J was trimmed by 3 bases and V by 6 bases; bases with no gene match: 8.

Written as DNA, the CDR3 is TGTGCCAGCAGTTCGGGGGATACCACCGGGGAGCTGTTTTTT. Translating it yields CASSSGDTTGELFF. The chain links TRBV27 to TRBJ2-2, with D possibly matching TRBD2 (6 bases). CDR1 is MNHEY, CDR2 SMNVEV, per germline (reference sequence). V lost 4 bases and J lost 4, with 10 bases in between. The CDR3 runs 14 residues.